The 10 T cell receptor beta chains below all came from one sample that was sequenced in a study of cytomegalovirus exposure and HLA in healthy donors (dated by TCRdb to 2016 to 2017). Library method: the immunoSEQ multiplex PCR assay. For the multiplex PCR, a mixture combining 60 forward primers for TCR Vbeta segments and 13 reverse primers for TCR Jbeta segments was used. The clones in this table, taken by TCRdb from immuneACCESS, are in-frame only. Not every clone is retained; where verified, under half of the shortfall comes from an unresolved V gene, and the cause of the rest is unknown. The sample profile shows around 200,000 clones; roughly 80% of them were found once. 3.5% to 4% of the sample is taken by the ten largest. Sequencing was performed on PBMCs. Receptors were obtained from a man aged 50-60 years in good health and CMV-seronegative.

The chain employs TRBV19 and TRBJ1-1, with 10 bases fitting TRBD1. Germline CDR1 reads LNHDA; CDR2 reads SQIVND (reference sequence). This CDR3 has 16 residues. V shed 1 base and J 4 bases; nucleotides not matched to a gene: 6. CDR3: CASSIGARDRGTEAFF. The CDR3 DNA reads TGTGCCAGTAGTATAGGGGCCCGGGACAGGGGCACTGAAGCTTTCTTT. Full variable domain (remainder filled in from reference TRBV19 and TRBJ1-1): DGGITQSPKYLFRKEGQNVTLSCEQNLNHDAMYWYRQDPGQGLRLIYYSQIVNDFQKGDIAEGYSVSREKKESFPLTVTSAQKNPTAFYLCASSIGARDRGTEAFFGQGTRLTVV.

Here the CDR3 reads CASSQAGLQRGKLFF. The CDR3, as DNA: TGCGCCAGCAGCCAAGCTGGACTCCAACGGGGAAAACTGTTTTTT. This sequence joins TRBV4-3 and TRBJ1-4, with D unresolved. Germline V gene data show CDR1 as LGHNA and CDR2 as YSLEER. Trimming stripped 1 base from V and 10 bases from J, with 16 bases between. The CDR3 consists of 15 residues.

Here the CDR3 reads CASSPQGATQYF. CDR3 coding DNA: TGTGCCAGCAGCCCCCAGGGTGCCACGCAGTATTTT. The chain joins TRBV7-2 to TRBJ2-3; D is possibly TRBD1 (5 bases). V was cut by 5 bases and J by 9 bases, with 12 bases left in between. The CDR3 runs 12 residues. The germline V gene encodes CDR1 SGHTA and CDR2 FQGNSA.

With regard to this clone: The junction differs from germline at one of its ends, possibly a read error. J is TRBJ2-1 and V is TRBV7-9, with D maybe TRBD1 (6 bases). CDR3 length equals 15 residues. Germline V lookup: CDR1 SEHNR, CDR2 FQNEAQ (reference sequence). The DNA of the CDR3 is TGTTCCAGCAGCTTAGGGGGAGCATCCTACAATGAGCAGTTCTTC. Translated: CSSSLGGASYNEQFF.

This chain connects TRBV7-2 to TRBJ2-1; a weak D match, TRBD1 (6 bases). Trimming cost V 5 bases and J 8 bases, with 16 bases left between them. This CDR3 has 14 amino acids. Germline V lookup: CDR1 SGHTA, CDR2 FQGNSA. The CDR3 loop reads CASSVDRDNDEQFF. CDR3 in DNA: TGTGCCAGCAGCGTGGACCGGGACAACGATGAGCAGTTCTTC. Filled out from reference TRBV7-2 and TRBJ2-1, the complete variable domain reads GAGVSQSPSNKVTEKGKDVELRCDPISGHTALYWYRQSLGQGLEFLIYFQGNSAPDKSGLPSDRFSAERTGGSVSTLTIQRTQQEDSAVYLCASSVDRDNDEQFFGPGTRLTVL.

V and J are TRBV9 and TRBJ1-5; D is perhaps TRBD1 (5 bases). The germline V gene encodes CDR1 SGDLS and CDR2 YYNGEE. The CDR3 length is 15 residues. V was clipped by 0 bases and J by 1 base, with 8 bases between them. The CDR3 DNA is TGTGCCAGCAGCGTAGGCCCAGGGAGCAATCAGCCCCAGCATTTT. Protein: CASSVGPGSNQPQHF.

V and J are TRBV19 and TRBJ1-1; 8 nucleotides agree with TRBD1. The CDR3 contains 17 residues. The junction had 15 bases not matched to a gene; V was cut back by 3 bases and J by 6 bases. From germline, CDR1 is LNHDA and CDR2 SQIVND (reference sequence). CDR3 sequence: CASSMTGVIQKTPEAFF. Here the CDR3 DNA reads TGTGCCAGTAGTATGACAGGGGTCATACAAAAAACACCTGAAGCTTTCTTT.

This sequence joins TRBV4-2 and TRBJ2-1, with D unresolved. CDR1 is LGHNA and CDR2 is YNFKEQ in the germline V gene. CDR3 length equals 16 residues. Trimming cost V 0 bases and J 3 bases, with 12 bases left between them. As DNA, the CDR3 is TGTGCCAGCAGCCAAGATTCGGCGCAGGTCTACAATGAGCAGTTCTTC. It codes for CASSQDSAQVYNEQFF.

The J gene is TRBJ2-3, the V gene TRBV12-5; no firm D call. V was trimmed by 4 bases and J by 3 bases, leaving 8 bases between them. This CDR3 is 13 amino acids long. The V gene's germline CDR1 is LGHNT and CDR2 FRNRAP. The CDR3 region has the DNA TGTGCTAGTGGTTCCCCCAAAACAGATACGCAGTATTTT. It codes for CASGSPKTDTQYF.

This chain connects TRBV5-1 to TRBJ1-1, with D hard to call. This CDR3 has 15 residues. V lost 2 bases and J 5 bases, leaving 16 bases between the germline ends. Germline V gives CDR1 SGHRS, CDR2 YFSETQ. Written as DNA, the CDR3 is TGCGCCAGCAGCTTCCAGTCAGCGGTCGGAACTGAAGCTTTCTTT. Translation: CASSFQSAVGTEAFF. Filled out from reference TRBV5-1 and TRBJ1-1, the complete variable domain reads KAGVTQTPRYLIKTRGQQVTLSCSPISGHRSVSWYQQTPGQGLQFLFEYFSETQRNKGNFPGRFSGRQFSNSRSEMNVSTLELGDSALYLCASSFQSAVGTEAFFGQGTRLTVV.